These 27 T cell receptor beta chains came from one sample sequenced in a study of control samples from healthy donors and cancer patients. Measured with immunoSEQ multiplex PCR; TCRdb has only the in-frame clones, and not every one. There are about 170,000 clones in the sample; 88% occur only once, and under 5% lies in the top ten. Sequenced material: blood. All receptors derive from a woman under 40 in good health.

The genes are TRBV4-1 and TRBJ2-7; weak D call: TRBD1 (5 bases). V was clipped by 0 bases and J by 1 base, with 10 bases between them. The CDR3 loop spans 15 amino acids. The germline gives CDR1 MGHRA, CDR2 YSYEKL. The CDR3 sequence is CASSQDWQGSYEQYF. CDR3 coding DNA: TGCGCCAGCAGCCAAGATTGGCAGGGTTCCTACGAGCAGTACTTC.

This chain links TRBV4-1 with TRBJ2-7; 7 nucleotides agree with TRBD1. The J segment lost 0 bases and the V segment lost 1 base, leaving 3 bases of the junction unmatched. The germline gives CDR1 MGHRA, CDR2 YSYEKL. The CDR3 length is 15 residues. The CDR3 nucleotides read TGCGCCAGCAGCCAAGGACAGGGATACTCCTACGAGCAGTACTTC. It yields the protein CASSQGQGYSYEQYF.

The chain is built from TRBV5-5 and TRBJ2-3; TRBD1 matches 8 bases. The length of the CDR3 is 15 residues. Germline CDR1 and CDR2: SGHKS and YYEKEE (reference sequence). V lost 4 bases, J lost 2 bases, and 6 bases stayed unmatched. The CDR3 DNA reads as TGTGCCAGCAGCGGGGGACAGGCCAACACAGATACGCAGTATTTT. This encodes CASSGGQANTDTQYF.

V and J are TRBV5-1 and TRBJ2-1, with 8 positions matching TRBD1. Germline loops: CDR1 SGHRS, CDR2 YFSETQ. The CDR3 contains 14 residues. V was pared by 4 bases and J by 4 bases, with 4 bases of the junction left unmatched. In DNA form, the CDR3 reads TGCGCCAGCAGCGAACAGGGGGTGTACAATGAGCAGTTCTTC. The encoded protein is CASSEQGVYNEQFF.

The genes are TRBV4-2 and TRBJ1-2; the match to TRBD1 covers 12 bases. Losses at the gene ends were 3 bases for V and 5 bases for J; bases not matched to a gene: 10. The CDR3 runs 17 residues. Germline-derived CDR1 and CDR2 are LGHNA and YNFKEQ. CDR3 residues: CASSQGTGGADVYGYTF. CDR3 in DNA: TGTGCCAGCAGCCAGGGGACAGGGGGCGCGGACGTTTATGGCTACACCTTC.

This clone was seen just once. This chain joins TRBV3-1 (or the pseudogene TRBV3-2) and TRBJ1-1; 8 nucleotides match TRBD1. The CDR3 runs 14 residues. J gave up 4 bases and V 4 bases, and 5 bases lay outside the gene matches. CDR1 and CDR2 (germline): LGHDT, YNNKEL (reference sequence). The chain's CDR3 is CASSLTDRGTEAFF. As DNA, the CDR3 is TGTGCCAGCAGCCTTACCGACAGGGGCACTGAAGCTTTCTTT.

This rearrangement joins TRBV30 to TRBJ2-6; 8 nucleotides line up with TRBD1. Germline V lookup: CDR1 GTSNPN, CDR2 SVGIG (reference sequence). CDR3 length equals 14 residues. The V segment lost 7 bases and the J segment 4 bases; nucleotides outside the gene matches: 6. The CDR3 loop reads CAFQGALGANVLTF. For the CDR3, the DNA is TGTGCCTTCCAGGGGGCTCTGGGGGCCAACGTCCTGACTTTC. Supplemented by reference TRBV30 and TRBJ2-6, the full variable domain reads SQTIHQWPATLVQPVGSPLSLECTVEGTSNPNLYWYRQAAGRGLQLLFYSVGIGQISSEVPQNLSASRPQDRQFILSSKKLLLSDSGFYLCAFQGALGANVLTFGAGSRLTVL.

This chain connects TRBV6-5 to TRBJ2-7, with TRBD1 matching over 10 bases. CDR3 size: 15 residues. J was trimmed by 6 bases and V by 6 bases; bases with no gene match: 11. The germline CDR1 and CDR2 sequences are MNHEY and SVGAGI. CDR3 residues: CASRRDIRTGGEQYF. For the CDR3, the DNA is TGTGCCAGCAGGAGAGACATTCGGACAGGGGGCGAGCAGTACTTC.

CDR3 loop: CASSENSVGTVPSYEQYV. CDR3 nucleotide sequence: TGTGCCAGCAGTGAAAATTCAGTTGGGACCGTTCCCTCCTACGAGCAGTACGTC. This chain connects TRBV2 to TRBJ2-7, with D possibly being TRBD1 or TRBD2 (5 bases each). The germline V and J ends were trimmed by 2 bases and 0 bases, with 20 bases remaining between them. CDR1 and CDR2 from the germline V gene are SNHLY and FYNNEI. The CDR3 covers 18 residues.

The rearrangement uses TRBV6-5 and TRBJ1-2; 7 nucleotides align to TRBD1. J was trimmed by 8 bases and V by 6 bases; bases with no gene match: 12. The CDR3 runs 14 residues. CDR1 and CDR2 (germline): MNHEY, SVGAGI. The CDR3 DNA reads as TGTGCCAGCAGACTAGACAGGGCGGTGGGAGGCTACACCTTC. It specifies CASRLDRAVGGYTF.

The chain joins TRBV6-5 to TRBJ2-1, with TRBD1 identical over 10 bases. The CDR3 runs to 15 residues. The trim removed 6 bases at V and 3 bases at J, leaving 5 bases unmatched. CDR1 and CDR2 from the germline V gene are MNHEY and SVGAGI. CDR3 protein: CASSRTGGLYNEQFF. The DNA of the CDR3 is TGTGCCAGCAGCCGGACAGGGGGGCTCTACAATGAGCAGTTCTTC.

The chain uses TRBV6-2 or TRBV6-3 and TRBJ2-7, with TRBD2 matching over 7 bases. This CDR3 spans 14 amino acids. CDR1 and CDR2 (germline): MNHEY, SVGEGT. The V and J ends lost 4 bases and 2 bases, in that order; junction bases with no gene match: 5. In nucleotides, the CDR3 is TGTGCCAGCAGTTTAAGAGGGAGGGCCTACGAGCAGTACTTC. As protein: CASSLRGRAYEQYF.

The chain joins TRBV7-6 to TRBJ2-2; 7 bases match TRBD2. After removal of 4 bases from V and 6 bases from J, the junction contained 5 bases not matched to a gene. The length of the CDR3 is 14 residues. Germline CDR1 SGHVS, CDR2 FNYEAQ. Here the CDR3 DNA reads TGTGCCAGCAGCTCCACTAGCGATGCCGGGGAGCTGTTTTTT. Translation gives CASSSTSDAGELFF.

This clone appeared a few times. The gene calls are TRBV5-6 and TRBJ1-1, with D perhaps TRBD1 (6 bases). The germline V gene has CDR1 SGHDT and CDR2 YYEEEE. V was cut by 1 base and J by 4 bases, with 17 bases left in between. The CDR3 spans 16 residues. In DNA, the CDR3 is TGTGCCAGCAGCTTGAATCGGGGGGCCGGTGGCACTGAAGCTTTCTTT. This translates into CASSLNRGAGGTEAFF.

The chain is built from TRBV9 and TRBJ1-2; D is ambiguous. Germline CDR1 and CDR2: SGDLS and YYNGEE. CDR3 length: 15 amino acids. V lost 7 bases and J 0 bases, leaving 16 bases between the germline ends. The CDR3 here is CASARPGRPNYGYTF. The CDR3 nucleotides read TGTGCCAGCGCGAGGCCTGGCAGACCTAACTATGGCTACACCTTC. Looking up the rest from reference TRBV9 and TRBJ1-2 gives the full variable domain: DSGVTQTPKHLITATGQRVTLRCSPRSGDLSVYWYQQSLDQGLQFLIQYYNGEERAKGNILERFSAQQFPDLHSELNLSSLELGDSALYFCASARPGRPNYGYTFGSGTRLTVV.

DNA of the CDR3: TGTGCCAGCAGGGGACACCCGACAGATACGCAGTATTTT. It specifies CASRGHPTDTQYF. The V gene is TRBV10-3, the J gene TRBJ2-3, with a possible D match to TRBD1 (6 bases). Trimming took off 10 bases at V and 3 bases at J, with 14 bases between the two ends. The germline V gene has CDR1 ENHRY and CDR2 SYGVKD. The CDR3 contains 13 residues.

The chain uses TRBV28 and TRBJ1-5; 8 nucleotides match TRBD1. The trim removed 8 bases at V and 5 bases at J, leaving 5 bases unmatched. Germline values: CDR1 MDHEN, CDR2 SYDVKM. This CDR3 is built from 13 residues. CDR3 loop: CASCWGQDQPQHF. CDR3 sequence (DNA): TGTGCCAGCTGCTGGGGACAGGATCAGCCCCAGCATTTT.

V usage is TRBV30 and J usage is TRBJ1-2; the D is unclear. Germline-derived CDR1 and CDR2 are GTSNPN and SVGIG (reference sequence). CDR3 size: 12 residues. V dropped 5 bases and J dropped 2 bases, with 9 bases sitting between them. The CDR3 DNA reads TGTGCCTGGCTCCCCAACAACTATGGCTACACCTTC. Translation: CAWLPNNYGYTF.

This clone was seen just once. The rearrangement joins TRBV7-2 to TRBJ2-5; D remains ambiguous. This CDR3 has 15 amino acids. The V gene lost 8 bases and the J gene lost 0 bases, with 16 bases spanning the gap. Germline values: CDR1 SGHTA, CDR2 FQGNSA. As DNA, the CDR3 is TGTGCCAGCGATCAACCTTTGAGGTACCAAGAGACCCAGTACTTC. Translated, it gives CASDQPLRYQETQYF.

V gene TRBV6-5 combines with J gene TRBJ2-5; 8 bases line up with TRBD2. Unmatched junction bases numbered 7, after V lost 8 bases and J lost 5 bases. The CDR3 is 13 residues long. CDR1 MNHEY and CDR2 SVGAGI come from the germline V gene. CDR3 residues: CASRPGGGETQYF. CDR3 in DNA: TGTGCCAGCCGACCAGGCGGGGGGGAGACCCAGTACTTC.

The chain links TRBV3-1 (or the pseudogene TRBV3-2) to TRBJ2-5; TRBD2 matches 10 bases. Germline values: CDR1 LGHDT, CDR2 YNNKEL (reference sequence). This CDR3 is 17 amino acids long. The V segment lost 0 bases and the J segment 5 bases; nucleotides outside the gene matches: 9. The chain's CDR3 is CASSQELAGRGGETQYF. CDR3 DNA sequence: TGTGCCAGCAGCCAAGAACTAGCGGGACGAGGAGGGGAGACCCAGTACTTC.

Here the CDR3 DNA reads TGCGCCAGCAGTGAGCCGGGGAGTGAAGCTTTCTTT. This gives the protein CASSEPGSEAFF. This sequence joins TRBV10-2 and TRBJ1-1; D call uncertain. The CDR3 contains 12 residues. CDR1 is WSHSY, CDR2 SAAADI, per germline. The germline V and J ends were trimmed by 2 bases and 7 bases, with 8 bases remaining between them.

The chain combines TRBV19 with TRBJ1-2; D uncertain. V lost 8 bases and J lost 4, with 8 bases in between. The CDR3 covers 11 residues. The V gene's germline CDR1 is LNHDA and CDR2 SQIVND (reference sequence). DNA for the CDR3: TGTGCCAGTGATCGGGGCTATGGCTACACCTTC. Amino acids: CASDRGYGYTF.

The chain links TRBV19 to TRBJ1-5, with D maybe TRBD1 (6 bases). This CDR3 region has 14 residues. The V end was cut by 4 bases, the J end by 6 bases, with 13 bases between. The germline V gene encodes CDR1 LNHDA and CDR2 SQIVND (reference sequence). The CDR3 region is CASSKGQGRQPQHF. As DNA, the CDR3 is TGTGCCAGTAGTAAGGGGCAGGGGCGTCAGCCCCAGCATTTT.

V gene TRBV5-1 combines with J gene TRBJ2-2; a weak D match, TRBD1 (5 bases). Trimming stripped 0 bases from V and 7 bases from J, with 13 bases between. Germline assignment: CDR1 SGHRS and CDR2 YFSETQ. The CDR3 has 15 amino acids. CDR3 region: CASSLAQGRGGELFF. CDR3 DNA sequence: TGCGCCAGCAGCTTGGCCCAGGGAAGAGGCGGGGAGCTGTTTTTT.

Turning to this clone: A junction boundary mismatches the germline segment, possibly from a read error. The V call is TRBV7-9, the J call TRBJ2-2; 7 bases map to TRBD2. The CDR3 contains 14 residues. In germline, CDR1 is SEHNR, CDR2 FQNEAQ (reference sequence). The CDR3 sequence is CASSLAARGGELFF. The CDR3 bases are TGTGCCAGCAGCCTAGCGGCCAGAGGGGGGGAGCTGTTTTTT. The full variable domain, in which reference TRBV7-9 and TRBJ2-2 provide the parts outside the CDR3, is DTGVSQNPRHKITKRGQNVTFRCDPISEHNRLYWYRQTLGQGPEFLTYFQNEAQLEKSRLLSDRFSAERPKGSFSTLEIQRTEQGDSAMYLCASSLAARGGELFFGEGSRLTVL.

The chain recombines TRBV11-3 with TRBJ2-7; TRBD1 matches at 9 bases. Losses at the gene ends were 5 bases for V and 5 bases for J; bases not matched to a gene: 7. CDR3 length: 14 amino acids. Germline assignment: CDR1 SGHNT and CDR2 YENEEA. CDR3 protein: CASSRRTGEDEQYF. CDR3 DNA: TGTGCCAGCAGCCGCCGGACAGGGGAGGACGAGCAGTACTTC.